The 27 T cell receptor beta chains reported below all come from one sample, sequenced in a study of CD8 T cells in ankylosing spondylitis. TCRdb reanalysed the 5' RACE reads using MiXCR and keeps one entry per CDR3 protein. The table includes approximately 140,000 distinct CDR3 sequences, 9.3% detected once. Sequencing used blood, either unsorted or a sorted T cell fraction (not recorded which). The receptors shown here come from a male donor with ankylosing spondylitis or in good health (not recorded which).

J is TRBJ2-5 and V is TRBV4-2, with D possibly TRBD1 on 6 matching bases. This CDR3 comprises 18 residues. Germline CDR1 and CDR2: LGHNA and YNFKEQ. V was pared by 1 base and J by 4 bases, with 22 bases between. CDR3 sequence reads: CASSQVRDKGQRRETQYF. The DNA of the CDR3 is TGTGCCAGCAGCCAAGTACGGGACAAGGGGCAGAGAAGAGAGACCCAGTACTTC.

This clonotype came up a few times. The chain recombines TRBV12-3 or TRBV12-4 with TRBJ2-3; D perhaps matches TRBD1 (6 bases). The CDR3 has 14 residues. V lost 6 bases and J 5 bases, leaving 15 bases between the germline ends. The CDR3 loop is CASRKGGGEDTQYF. CDR3 DNA: TGTGCCAGCAGAAAAGGGGGTGGCGAAGATACGCAGTATTTT.

Written as DNA, the CDR3 is TGTGCCAGCAGCTCCTCACCCGGGACTAGCGGAATGCGGCAGTTCTTC. Its translation is CASSSSPGTSGMRQFF. The rearrangement joins TRBV7-2 to TRBJ2-1; TRBD2 agrees at 11 bases. With V trimmed by 4 bases and J by 12 bases, 14 bases remained unmatched. Germline V gives CDR1 SGHTA, CDR2 FQGNSA. This CDR3 has 16 residues.

Notes on this clonotype: Just one base apart from a much larger clone, this may be a read error. V usage is TRBV6-5 and J usage is TRBJ2-6; a possible D gene is TRBD1 (5 bases). The germline V gene encodes CDR1 MNHEY and CDR2 SVGAGI. The CDR3 extends over 13 amino acids. The CDR3 sequence: CASSLTGANGLTF. For the CDR3, the DNA is TGTGCCAGCAGTTTAACTGGGGCCAACGGCCTGACTTTC.

This clonotype was seen at least ten times. The chain employs TRBV29-1 and TRBJ1-1; D ambiguous. V lost 6 bases to trimming and J lost 3 bases, with 14 bases between them. The CDR3 loop spans 13 amino acids. The germline gives CDR1 SQVTM, CDR2 ANQGSEA. The CDR3 reads CSVTPEAHTEAFF. The CDR3 DNA reads as TGCAGCGTGACCCCCGAGGCTCACACTGAAGCTTTCTTT.

This clonotype was detected ten times or more. The chain combines TRBV6-2 or TRBV6-3 with TRBJ2-1; no reliable D call. The CDR3 extends over 11 amino acids. Germline V gene data show CDR1 as MNHEY and CDR2 as SVGEGT. V lost 5 bases to trimming and J lost 7 bases, with 6 bases between them. The CDR3 reads CASSVLNEQFF. The CDR3 DNA follows: TGTGCCAGCAGTGTACTTAATGAGCAGTTCTTC.

This clonotype was picked up many times. The chain couples TRBV4-2 to TRBJ2-7, with 10 bases fitting TRBD2. V shed 5 bases and J 0 bases; nucleotides not matched to a gene: 13. Germline V gene sequence: CDR1 LGHNA, CDR2 YNFKEQ. This CDR3 spans 18 amino acids. CDR3 sequence reads: CASSSQAGTSASSYEQYF. The CDR3 nucleotides are TGTGCCAGCAGCTCACAGGCCGGGACTAGCGCTAGCTCCTACGAGCAGTACTTC.

This clonotype has at least ten counts. The chain has TRBV3-1 and TRBJ2-7; the D is unclear. The germline gives CDR1 LGHDT, CDR2 YNNKEL (reference sequence). The CDR3 totals 12 residues. V lost 4 bases and J 7 bases, leaving 11 bases between the germline ends. The CDR3 sequence: CASSLLSAEQYF. CDR3 coding DNA: TGTGCCAGCAGCCTCCTGTCTGCTGAGCAGTACTTC.

The rearrangement joins TRBV15 to TRBJ2-7; D gene ambiguous. The length of the CDR3 is 15 residues. The germline V gene has CDR1 LNHNV and CDR2 YYDKDF (reference sequence). V lost 0 bases to trimming and J lost 0 bases, with 9 bases between them. CDR3 residues: CATSRDIGSSYEQYF. CDR3 bases: TGTGCCACCAGCAGAGATATTGGCAGCTCCTACGAGCAGTACTTC.

This chain links TRBV6-2 or TRBV6-3 with TRBJ2-2, with D perhaps matching TRBD1 or TRBD2 (5 bases each). Germline V gene lookup returns CDR1 MNHEY and CDR2 SVGEGT. Deletions cut 6 bases from V and 2 bases from J, with 7 bases between. This CDR3 has 13 amino acids. The CDR3 DNA reads as TGTGCCAGCAGAAGGGACAACACCGGGGAGCTGTTTTTT. Its translation is CASRRDNTGELFF.

The chain has TRBV12-3 or TRBV12-4 and TRBJ1-4; D is possibly TRBD1 (5 bases). This CDR3 is 13 amino acids long. Trimming shortened V by 5 bases and J by 7 bases, and 11 bases separated the two germline ends. CDR3 in DNA: TGTGCCAGCAGTCACGGACACGCTGAAAAACTGTTTTTT. Its protein is CASSHGHAEKLFF.

This clonotype was recorded at least ten times. The chain recombines TRBV29-1 with TRBJ2-7; TRBD1 matches at 10 bases. Germline V gives CDR1 SQVTM, CDR2 ANQGSEA. The CDR3 is 13 residues long. J gave up 7 bases and V 7 bases, and 10 bases lay outside the gene matches. CDR3: CSAWDRGSVEQYF. The CDR3 nucleotides read TGCAGCGCCTGGGACAGGGGTTCGGTTGAGCAGTACTTC.

This clonotype was detected a few times. This chain connects TRBV7-2 to TRBJ2-5, with a possible D match to TRBD1 (5 bases). The germline gives CDR1 SGHTA, CDR2 FQGNSA. The CDR3 sequence is 14 residues long. With 5 bases removed from V and 0 bases from J, the gap between germline ends came to 10 bases. The DNA of the CDR3 is TGTGCCAGCAGCCACGACAGTAACCAAGAGACCCAGTACTTC. It yields the protein CASSHDSNQETQYF.

In this sample, this clonotype turned up many times. V usage is TRBV12-3 or TRBV12-4 and J usage is TRBJ1-5; D call uncertain. This CDR3 is built from 13 residues. The V end was cut by 6 bases, the J end by 1 base, with 7 bases between. CDR3 sequence reads: CASSPPSNQPQHF. The CDR3 region has the DNA TGTGCCAGCAGCCCCCCCAGCAATCAGCCCCAGCATTTT.

This clonotype was counted ten times or more. The chain links TRBV20-1 to TRBJ2-5; 8 nucleotides match TRBD2. Trimming took 6 bases from V and 4 from J; bases not matched to a gene: 10. CDR1 DFQATT and CDR2 SNEGSKA come from the germline V gene (reference sequence). The CDR3 has 14 residues. For the CDR3, the DNA is TGCAGTGCGCAGAGGGGACTAGGTGGAGAGACCCAGTACTTC. Encoded protein: CSAQRGLGGETQYF.

This clonotype turned up a few times. This rearrangement joins TRBV5-1 to TRBJ2-1, with TRBD1 as a possible D gene (5 bases). Between the trimmed V and J ends, which lost 3 bases and 5 bases, there was a span of 18 bases. Germline V CDR1 and CDR2: SGHRS, YFSETQ. The CDR3 has 16 amino acids. CDR3 loop: CASSSRAQGFDNEQFF. CDR3 DNA sequence: TGCGCCAGCAGCTCCAGGGCGCAGGGCTTCGACAATGAGCAGTTCTTC.

The table lists this clonotype with many counts. The chain is built from TRBV5-1 and TRBJ2-1; D unclear. The CDR3 consists of 15 residues. Per the germline V gene, CDR1 is SGHRS and CDR2 is YFSETQ. Trimming shortened V by 0 bases and J by 7 bases, and 14 bases separated the two germline ends. The CDR3 bases are TGCGCCAGCAGCTTGGGCAGTGGGCCGAGGAATGAGCAGTTCTTC. Translated: CASSLGSGPRNEQFF.

With respect to this clonotype: A much larger clone is a single base away; this may be a read error. The J gene is TRBJ2-3, the V gene TRBV12-5; TRBD1 might be the D (5 bases). CDR1 and CDR2 (germline): LGHNT, FRNRAP. The ends were cut back, 0 bases at V and 3 bases at J, with 10 bases in the middle. The CDR3 sequence is 15 residues long. CDR3 loop: CASGLVPRGTDTQYF. The DNA of the CDR3 is TGTGCTAGTGGTTTGGTACCAAGGGGAACAGATACGCAGTATTTT.

This chain connects TRBV7-6 to TRBJ2-2; perhaps TRBD1 as D (6 bases). V was shortened by 0 bases and J by 0 bases, with 17 bases between the two germline ends. The CDR3 length is 19 residues. The V gene's germline CDR1 is SGHVS and CDR2 FNYEAQ. The CDR3: CASSLALSRTESNTGELFF. The CDR3 DNA reads as TGTGCCAGCAGCTTAGCCCTGTCTAGGACAGAATCGAACACCGGGGAGCTGTTTTTT.

This clonotype was counted ten times or more. The rearrangement links TRBV6-1 to TRBJ2-7; 9 nucleotides match TRBD2. Germline assignment: CDR1 MNHNS and CDR2 SASEGT. The V gene end was trimmed by 6 bases and the J gene end by 5 bases; junction bases not matched to a gene: 11. This CDR3 comprises 15 residues. Here the CDR3 reads CASSRLGKREDEQYF. For the CDR3, the DNA is TGTGCCAGCAGCCGACTCGGGAAGCGGGAGGACGAGCAGTACTTC.

This clonotype was recorded a few times. V usage is TRBV7-9 and J usage is TRBJ2-3, with 8 nucleotides matching TRBD1. V lost 5 bases and J lost 0; bases outside the gene matches: 7. The CDR3 has 16 residues. The germline V gene encodes CDR1 SEHNR and CDR2 FQNEAQ (reference sequence). Written as DNA, the CDR3 is TGTGCCAGCAGCCTGGTGGACAGGGCTAGCACAGATACGCAGTATTTT. This codes for CASSLVDRASTDTQYF.

The chain uses TRBV4-2 and TRBJ2-5; 10 positions agree with TRBD2. Germline CDR1 reads LGHNA; CDR2 reads YNFKEQ. Losses at the gene ends were 2 bases for V and 2 bases for J; bases not matched to a gene: 8. The length of the CDR3 is 17 residues. DNA for the CDR3: TGTGCCAGCAGCCAACTCGGGACTAGCGAGGCTCAAGAGACCCAGTACTTC. It encodes CASSQLGTSEAQETQYF.

This clonotype was observed at least ten times. This chain links TRBV20-1 with TRBJ1-2; 10 bases match TRBD1. This CDR3 comprises 14 residues. The trim removed 5 bases at V and 7 bases at J, leaving 10 bases unmatched. CDR1 and CDR2 from the germline V gene are DFQATT and SNEGSKA (reference sequence). CDR3 protein: CSASEATGGGGYTF. The CDR3 DNA reads TGCAGTGCTTCCGAAGCGACAGGGGGCGGTGGCTACACCTTC.

This clonotype was detected ten times or more. V and J are TRBV6-1 and TRBJ2-7; D is perhaps TRBD2 (6 bases). This CDR3 has 17 residues. Per germline, CDR1 MNHNS and CDR2 SASEGT. V was trimmed by 2 bases and J by 0 bases, leaving 17 bases between them. In DNA, the CDR3 is TGTGCCAGCAGTGAATTAAAGGCACTAGCCTTCTCCTACGAGCAGTACTTC. This encodes CASSELKALAFSYEQYF.

V is TRBV5-1 and J is TRBJ2-5; TRBD1 matches 7 bases. This CDR3 spans 14 amino acids. Germline assignment: CDR1 SGHRS and CDR2 YFSETQ. Trimming cost V 4 bases and J 1 base; bases outside gene matches: 4. CDR3 nucleotides: TGCGCCAGCAGCCCCGGGACAGTCCAAGAGACCCAGTACTTC. Its translation is CASSPGTVQETQYF.

In its sample, this clonotype was seen a few times. The rearrangement uses TRBV12-3 or TRBV12-4 and TRBJ2-5; 13 positions match TRBD2. There are 18 residues in the CDR3. Trimming cost V 6 bases and J 3 bases; bases outside gene matches: 13. The CDR3 coding sequence is TGTGCCAGCAGCCCAGGAGGAACTAGCGGGAGGGCGAAAGAGACCCAGTACTTC. Its protein is CASSPGGTSGRAKETQYF.

The V gene is TRBV5-6, the J gene TRBJ1-2, with 7 positions matching TRBD1. V lost 1 base to trimming and J lost 2 bases; unmatched junction nucleotides: 2. Germline CDR1 is SGHDT and CDR2 is YYEEEE. This CDR3 region has 14 residues. CDR3 amino acids: CASSLMDRNYGYTF. The CDR3 DNA reads TGTGCCAGCAGCTTGATGGACAGGAACTATGGCTACACCTTC.